The entry below describes one T cell receptor beta chain. Only one count was recorded for this clone. The antigen this receptor binds is unknown. No much larger clone is present one base from it, and per-base qualities are unavailable. Whole blood was collected in K2EDTA tubes by collaborating institutions according to the institutions' own protocols. For TCRbeta analysis, collaborators shipped samples in one of three forms: frozen whole blood, isolated PBMCs, or DNA extracted from either of those sample types. The sample is drawn from a study of blood T cell repertoires in COVID-19 (dated by TCRdb to 2018 to 2020). General notes on the study: Samples covering the acute and convalescent phases of COVID-19 were provided by collaborators in the United States, Italy and Spain. The material from the prospective study consisted of cDNA or gDNA derived from T cells, B-cell-depleted T cells, or PBMCs. Deeply sampled blood TCRbeta repertoires from subjects exposed to, actively infected with, or recovered from COVID-19 were included in the dataset. A freely available public database, intended as a resource for researchers studying the immune response to SARS-CoV-2, is where the repertoires were released. The samples were drawn from the first 160 participants of the ongoing ImmuneRACE study and from over a thousand subjects provided by 6 global collaborators. The sample metadata nearly always contained a de-identified subject ID, COVID-19 status, age in years and sex. HLA class I and class II types, where available, came from metadata supplied by the sample provider rather than from assay-based typing.

TCRbeta CDR3 regions were amplified from genomic DNA using the immunoSEQ Assay, a bias-controlled multiplex PCR. As for the authors' bioinformatics: The number of nucleated cells in each sample was estimated by amplification of reference gene primers within the assay. To quantify the absolute abundance of each unique TCRbeta CDR3 rearrangement, sequence reads were collapsed and filtered. For each sample, productive Simpson clonality was calculated as the square root of Simpson's diversity index over productive rearrangements. TCRdb retrieved this table from immuneACCESS and kept in-frame rearrangements only. Not all clones are present; in checked studies, unresolved V genes account for under half, and no reason is known for the remainder. The DNA was the basis for D and trimming; V, J and clone size are from that table. The sample yields 150,000 to 200,000 clones; roughly 85% were counted once. The ten largest clones add up to roughly 25% of the sample.

What the study reported, not specific to this receptor: The amount of clinical and demographic metadata varied by source and participant and was provided uncurated.

The receptor was isolated from a woman aged 70-85 years with acute or convalescent COVID-19. Material for sequencing was peripheral blood.

The CDR3 loop reads CASSLGRRETQYF. The DNA sequence is as follows: TGTGCCAGCAGCCTCGGACGGAGGGAGACCCAGTACTTC. The sequence links TRBV5-4 to TRBJ2-5; the D gene is perhaps TRBD2, from 5 matching bases. Reading the germline V gene (reference sequence) gives CDR1 SGHNT and CDR2 YYREEE. Inclusive of the bounding cysteine and phenylalanine, the CDR3 is 13 residues long. Only CDR3 DNA is held: 39 bases, read in frame from base 1. The V end loses 4 bases and the J end loses 5 bases, and a stretch of 12 bases separates them.